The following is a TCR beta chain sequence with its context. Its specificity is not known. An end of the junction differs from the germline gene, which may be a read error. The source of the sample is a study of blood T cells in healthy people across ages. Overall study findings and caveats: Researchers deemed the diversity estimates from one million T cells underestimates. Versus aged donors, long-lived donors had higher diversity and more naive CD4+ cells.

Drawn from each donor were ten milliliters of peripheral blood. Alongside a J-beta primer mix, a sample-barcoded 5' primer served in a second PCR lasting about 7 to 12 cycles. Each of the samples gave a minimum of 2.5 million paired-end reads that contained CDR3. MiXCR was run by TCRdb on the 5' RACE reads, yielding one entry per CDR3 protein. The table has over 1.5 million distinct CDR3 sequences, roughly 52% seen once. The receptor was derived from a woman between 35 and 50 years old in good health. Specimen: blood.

Here the CDR3 DNA reads TGTGCCAGCAGCGTAGCCGGGACAGCCGGGGGGACCCAGTACTTC. Translation gives CASSVAGTAGGTQYF. This rearrangement joins TRBV7-9 to TRBJ2-5; tentatively, D is TRBD1 (7 bases). CDR1 is SEHNR and CDR2 is FQNEAQ in the germline V gene (reference sequence). The CDR3 covers 15 residues.